This record covers a single TCR beta chain. The antigen it binds to is not known. There are no base qualities to consult, and no much larger clone falls within one base. These data originate in a study of blood T cell repertoires in COVID-19 (TCRdb year 2020). About the full investigation: Collaborator samples came from the United States, Italy and Spain and covered acute and convalescent phases of COVID-19. The prospective study material was composed of cDNA or gDNA derived from T cells, B-cell-depleted T cells, or PBMCs. Subjects who had been exposed to COVID-19, were actively infected with it, or had recovered from it provided the deeply sampled blood TCRbeta repertoires that made up the dataset. The repertoires were released in a freely available public database intended as a resource for research on the immune response to SARS-CoV-2. Samples were obtained from the ongoing ImmuneRACE study (first 160 participants) and from some 1,200 subjects provided by 6 global collaborators. A de-identified subject ID, COVID-19 status, age in years and sex were almost always included in the sample metadata. HLA class I and class II types, where available, came from metadata supplied by the sample provider rather than from assay-based typing. Results and caveats for the whole study, not just this receptor: How much clinical and demographic metadata was included differed by source and by participant, and the metadata was provided uncurated.

The CDR3 holds 15 amino acids from the cysteine to the phenylalanine. CDR3 DNA is the only sequence kept; it has 45 bases, read in frame from the first base. Relative to germline, V is 1 base shorter and J is 9 bases shorter, with 16 bases between their ends. Taken from the germline V gene, the CDR1 and CDR2 loops are SGHTA and FQGNSA. TCRbeta CDR3 regions were amplified from genomic DNA by means of the immunoSEQ Assay, a bias-controlled multiplex PCR. On the authors' methods: The number of nucleated cells in each sample was estimated by amplification of reference gene primers within the assay. To quantify the absolute abundance of each unique TCRbeta CDR3 rearrangement, sequence reads were collapsed and filtered. Productive Simpson clonality was computed per sample as the square root of Simpson's diversity index over productive rearrangements. TCRdb retrieved this table from immuneACCESS and kept in-frame rearrangements only. Not all clones are present; in checked studies, unresolved V genes account for under half, and no reason is known for the remainder. Clonal size and the V and J genes are those of that table, whereas D and trimming came from the DNA. This sample comprises some 170,000 clones, around 76% of them detected only once. Of the sample, around 8% falls within the top ten clones.

Each collaborating institution followed its own protocols to collect whole blood in K2EDTA tubes. Collaborator samples were shipped for TCRbeta analysis as frozen whole blood, isolated PBMCs, or DNA extracted from either sample type. The sequence joins TRBV7-2 to TRBJ2-1, with TRBD2 perhaps the D gene, on 5 matching bases. The specimen sequenced was peripheral blood. The TCR sequence derives from a woman aged 70-85 years with acute or convalescent COVID-19. The nucleotides are TGTGCCAGCAGCTTAGGTTGGGGAGCTAAAATTGAGCAGTTCTTC. Its amino acids are CASSLGWGAKIEQFF.